This TCR beta chain was identified in a study of early T cells in non-severe SARS-CoV-2 infection. The TCR library protocol was used to attach unique molecular identifiers. These identifiers were attached to individual cDNA molecules. Each CDR3 protein is one row after TCRdb ran MiXCR on the 5' RACE reads. The sample has approximately 67,000 distinct CDR3 sequences; 9.1% are singletons. Looked up from germline, CDR1 is SGHTA and CDR2 is FQGTGA. Deletions cut 5 bases from V and 3 bases from J, with 19 bases between. This CDR3 contains 16 residues. This clonotype was found many times. This receptor was obtained from an adult who was a healthcare worker with PCR-confirmed SARS-CoV-2 infection or an uninfected control (not recorded which). The V and J genes are TRBV7-3 and TRBJ2-5; D unresolved. Input material: whole blood. The CDR3 loop is CASSPSGPSIKETQYF. CDR3 in DNA: TGTGCCAGCAGCCCCTCCGGACCGTCGATTAAAGAGACCCAGTACTTC. The variable domain in full, completed from reference TRBV7-3 and TRBJ2-5, reads GAGVSQTPSNKVTEKGKYVELRCDPISGHTALYWYRQSLGQGPEFLIYFQGTGAADDSGLPNDRFFAVRPEGSVSTLKIQRTERGDSAVYLCASSPSGPSIKETQYFGPGTRLLVL.